This entry describes one TCR beta chain. The data belong to a study of human T cells and chemical hapten exposure. The overall study: In the approximately 24-week study, patients were dosed weekly with diphenylcyclopropenone on the scalp throughout. Alopecia areata, totalis and universalis patients, mostly female, were included.

MiXCR, run by TCRdb on the RACE reads, gives a single entry per CDR3 protein. The sample yields some 110,000 distinct CDR3 sequences, less than 40% seen once. The V end lost 0 bases, the J end lost 3 bases, and 9 bases lay between the germline ends. CDR1 is DFQATT, CDR2 SNEGSKA, per germline (reference sequence). The CDR3 spans 14 residues. Specified time point: patch test 3, about 24 weeks after DPC sensitization. The treatment denotes: therapeutic diphenylcyclopropenone sensitization with weekly scalp DPC. Each donor was an alopecia patient between 18 and 70 years of age who qualified for DPC. The source was whole blood, collected in connection with sensitization to the hapten diphenylcyclopropenone (DPC). The sequence came from a man aged 40-49 years with alopecia areata. Some clones in this sample may be carry-over from other donors' samples. The chain links TRBV20-1 to TRBJ1-5, with D possibly being TRBD1 (5 bases). CDR3 DNA sequence: TGCAGTGCTAGAGAAGACAGAAACAATCAGCCCCAGCATTTT. Protein product: CSAREDRNNQPQHF.